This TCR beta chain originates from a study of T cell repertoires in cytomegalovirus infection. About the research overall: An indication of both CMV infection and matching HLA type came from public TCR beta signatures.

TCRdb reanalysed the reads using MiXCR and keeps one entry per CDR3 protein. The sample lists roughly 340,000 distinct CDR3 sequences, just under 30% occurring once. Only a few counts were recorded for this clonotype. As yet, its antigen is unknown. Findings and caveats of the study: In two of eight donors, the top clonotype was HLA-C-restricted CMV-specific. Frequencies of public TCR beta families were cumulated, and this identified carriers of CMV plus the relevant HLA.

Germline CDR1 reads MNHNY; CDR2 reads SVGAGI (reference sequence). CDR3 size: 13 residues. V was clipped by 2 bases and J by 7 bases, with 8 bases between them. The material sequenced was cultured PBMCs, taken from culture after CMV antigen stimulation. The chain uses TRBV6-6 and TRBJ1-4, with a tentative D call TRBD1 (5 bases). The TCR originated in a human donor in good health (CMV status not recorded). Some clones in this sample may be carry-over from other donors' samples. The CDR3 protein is CASSYRGFEKLFF. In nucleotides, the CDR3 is TGTGCCAGCAGTTACAGGGGATTTGAAAAACTGTTTTTT.